This TCR beta chain originates from a study of cytomegalovirus exposure and HLA in healthy donors. Overall study results and limits: Earlier findings revealed that most TCR beta V segments proved productive either about 87% or about 30% of the time. Further analysis was carried out later, and it showed several of the most significant clusters appearing linked to common viral pathogens. An observed cluster of highly shared sequence variants was recorded as a likely sequencing artifact.

PCR primers comprised 60 Vbeta and 13 Jbeta primers. Data came from immunoSEQ multiplex PCR; TCRdb stores just in-frame clones and leaves some out. The sample includes approximately 91,000 clones, around 86% of them seen just once. Germline values: CDR1 MNHNS, CDR2 SASEGT. Trimming removed 3 bases from V and 4 bases from J; junction bases left unmatched: 1. CDR3 size: 14 residues. Details on this clone: The antigen is not known.

The receptor was derived from a man under 40 in good health and CMV-seropositive. The sequenced sample was PBMCs. The J gene is TRBJ1-2, the V gene TRBV6-1; 11 positions agree with TRBD1. The chain's CDR3 is CASSEDRGLYGYTF. Here the CDR3 DNA reads TGTGCCAGCAGTGAGGACAGGGGGCTCTATGGCTACACCTTC.